The clone carrying this T cell receptor (beta chain) has just a few counts. The time point is: blood at routine non-recurrence follow-up after resection. Tumor, nontumor lung or frozen PBMC supplied whole RNA, sequenced without sorting. TCRdb itself ran the 5' RACE reads through MiXCR, one entry per CDR3 protein. The sample holds about 120,000 distinct CDR3 sequences, more than 9% seen once. The sample belongs to a study of spatial heterogeneity in lung cancer. The CDR3 contains 15 residues. CDR1 and CDR2 (germline): SGHVS, FQNEAQ. The V and J ends lost 5 bases and 0 bases respectively, with 10 bases between them.

The chain has TRBV7-8 and TRBJ2-2; the D is unclear. This specimen was PBMCs, taken at follow-up. This sequence originates from a male donor with early-stage non-small cell lung cancer. In nucleotides, the CDR3 is TGTGCCAGCAGCCCTTCGGGTGCGAACACCGGGGAGCTGTTTTTT. Translating gives CASSPSGANTGELFF.